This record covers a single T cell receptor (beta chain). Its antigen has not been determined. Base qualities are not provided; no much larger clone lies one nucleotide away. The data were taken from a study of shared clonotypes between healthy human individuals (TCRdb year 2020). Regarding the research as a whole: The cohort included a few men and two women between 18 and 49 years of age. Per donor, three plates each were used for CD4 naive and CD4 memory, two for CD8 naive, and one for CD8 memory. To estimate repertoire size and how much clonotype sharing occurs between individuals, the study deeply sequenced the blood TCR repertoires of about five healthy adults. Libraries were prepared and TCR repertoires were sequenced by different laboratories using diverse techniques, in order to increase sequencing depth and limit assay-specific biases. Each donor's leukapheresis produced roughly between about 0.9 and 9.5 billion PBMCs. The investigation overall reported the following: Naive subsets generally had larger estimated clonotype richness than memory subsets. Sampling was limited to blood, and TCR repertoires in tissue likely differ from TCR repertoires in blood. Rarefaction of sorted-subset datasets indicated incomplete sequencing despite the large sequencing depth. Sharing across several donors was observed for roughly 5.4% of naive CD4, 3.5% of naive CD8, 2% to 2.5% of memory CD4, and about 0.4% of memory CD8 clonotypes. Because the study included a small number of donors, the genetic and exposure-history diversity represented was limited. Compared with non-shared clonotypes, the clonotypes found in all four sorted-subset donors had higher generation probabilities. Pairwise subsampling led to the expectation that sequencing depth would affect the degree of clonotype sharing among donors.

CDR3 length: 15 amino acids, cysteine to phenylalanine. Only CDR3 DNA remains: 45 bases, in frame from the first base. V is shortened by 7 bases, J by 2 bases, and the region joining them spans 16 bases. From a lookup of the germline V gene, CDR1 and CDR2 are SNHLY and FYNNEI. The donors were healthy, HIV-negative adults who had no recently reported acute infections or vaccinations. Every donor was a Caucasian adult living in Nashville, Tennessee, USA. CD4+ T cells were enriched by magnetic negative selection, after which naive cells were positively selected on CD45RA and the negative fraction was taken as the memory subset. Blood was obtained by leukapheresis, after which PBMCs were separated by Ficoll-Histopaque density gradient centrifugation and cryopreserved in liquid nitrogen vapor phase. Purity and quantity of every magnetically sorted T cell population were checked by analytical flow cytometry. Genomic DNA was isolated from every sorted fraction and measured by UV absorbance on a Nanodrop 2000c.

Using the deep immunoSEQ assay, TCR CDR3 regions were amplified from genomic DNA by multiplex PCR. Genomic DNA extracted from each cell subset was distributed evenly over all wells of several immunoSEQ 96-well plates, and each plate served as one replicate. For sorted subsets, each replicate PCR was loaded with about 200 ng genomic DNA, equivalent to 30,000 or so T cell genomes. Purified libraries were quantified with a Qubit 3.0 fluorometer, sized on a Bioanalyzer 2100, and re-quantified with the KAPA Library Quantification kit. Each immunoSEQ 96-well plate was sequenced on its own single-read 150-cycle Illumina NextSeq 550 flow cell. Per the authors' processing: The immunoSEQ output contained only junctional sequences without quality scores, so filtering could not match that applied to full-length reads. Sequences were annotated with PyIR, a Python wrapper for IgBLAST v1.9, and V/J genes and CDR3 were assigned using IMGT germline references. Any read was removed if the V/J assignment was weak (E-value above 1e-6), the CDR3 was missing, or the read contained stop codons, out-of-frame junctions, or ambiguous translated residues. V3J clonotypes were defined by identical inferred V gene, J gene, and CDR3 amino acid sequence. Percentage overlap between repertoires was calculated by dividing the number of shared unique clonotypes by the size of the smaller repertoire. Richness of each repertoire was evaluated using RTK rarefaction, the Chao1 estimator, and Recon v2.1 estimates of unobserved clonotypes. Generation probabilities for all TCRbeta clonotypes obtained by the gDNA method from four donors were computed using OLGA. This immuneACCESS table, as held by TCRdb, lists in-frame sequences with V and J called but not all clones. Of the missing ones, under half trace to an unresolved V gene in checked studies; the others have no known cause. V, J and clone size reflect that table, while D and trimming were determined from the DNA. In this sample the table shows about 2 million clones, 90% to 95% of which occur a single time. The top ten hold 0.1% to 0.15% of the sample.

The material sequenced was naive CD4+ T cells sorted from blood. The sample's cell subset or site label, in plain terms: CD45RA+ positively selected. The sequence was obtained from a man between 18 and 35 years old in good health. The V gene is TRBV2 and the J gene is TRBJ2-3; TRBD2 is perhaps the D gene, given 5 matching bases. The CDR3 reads CASTGGSQVTDTQYF. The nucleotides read TGTGCCAGCACTGGTGGGAGCCAGGTCACAGATACGCAGTATTTT.